Listed here are 28 T cell receptor beta chains from one sample, sequenced in a study of blood T cells in healthy people across ages. The use of a sample-barcoded 5' primer and a J-beta primer mix characterized a second PCR of 7 to 11 cycles. TCRdb analysed the 5' RACE reads with MiXCR anew, one entry per CDR3 protein. This table has approximately 600,000 distinct CDR3 sequences, approximately 59% appearing once. Sequencing used blood. These receptors were taken from a man aged 60 to 69 in good health.

The chain is built from TRBV2 and TRBJ2-1; D uncertain. Per the germline V gene, CDR1 is SNHLY and CDR2 is FYNNEI. The CDR3 contains 13 residues. V lost 4 bases and J 8 bases, leaving 12 bases between the germline ends. The CDR3 nucleotides read TGTGCCAGCAGTGGAGGATTAGTGGATGAGCAGTTCTTC. Protein product: CASSGGLVDEQFF.

The chain combines TRBV29-1 with TRBJ2-1; 11 bases match TRBD2. The germline gives CDR1 SQVTM, CDR2 ANQGSEA. The CDR3 extends over 14 amino acids. V lost 4 bases, J lost 8 bases, and 7 bases stayed unmatched. The CDR3 is CSVATSGASDEQFF. In nucleotides, the CDR3 is TGCAGCGTTGCGACTAGCGGGGCCTCCGATGAGCAGTTCTTC.

The V call is TRBV4-1, the J call TRBJ2-1; D may be TRBD1 (5 bases). Germline V CDR1 and CDR2: MGHRA, YSYEKL. Deletions cut 3 bases from V and 0 bases from J, with 9 bases between. The CDR3 runs 15 residues. CDR3 loop: CASSHTGPSYNEQFF. In nucleotides, the CDR3 is TGCGCCAGCAGCCATACAGGACCCTCCTACAATGAGCAGTTCTTC.

This clonotype occurred a few times. V is TRBV2 and J is TRBJ2-1; D is tentatively TRBD1 or TRBD2 (5 bases each). The CDR3 totals 14 residues. Per germline, CDR1 SNHLY and CDR2 FYNNEI. V lost 7 bases to trimming and J lost 0 bases, with 10 bases between them. DNA of the CDR3: TGTGCCAGCACGGACACTAGCTCCTACAATGAGCAGTTCTTC. As protein: CASTDTSSYNEQFF.

The chain's CDR3 is CATSTASTGGLSDTQYF. The CDR3 DNA sequence: TGTGCCACCAGCACCGCCTCGACAGGGGGTCTATCAGATACGCAGTATTTT. This rearrangement joins TRBV15 to TRBJ2-3; 9 bases match TRBD1. The CDR3 runs 17 residues. Per germline, CDR1 LNHNV and CDR2 YYDKDF (reference sequence). After removal of 4 bases from V and 4 bases from J, the junction contained 12 bases not matched to a gene.

The rearrangement uses TRBV20-1 and TRBJ1-2, with D perhaps TRBD1 (5 bases). The germline gives CDR1 DFQATT, CDR2 SNEGSKA (reference sequence). The CDR3 loop spans 13 amino acids. Deletions cut 3 bases from V and 4 bases from J, with 12 bases between. Here the CDR3 reads CSASGGAGYGYTF. CDR3 DNA: TGCAGTGCTAGTGGTGGGGCAGGCTATGGCTACACCTTC.

The chain joins TRBV6-5 to TRBJ1-1; D possibly corresponds to TRBD1 (6 bases). From germline, CDR1 is MNHEY and CDR2 SVGAGI. With 10 bases removed from V and 1 base from J, the gap between germline ends came to 16 bases. The CDR3 totals 14 residues. Here the CDR3 reads CANPPGHPNTEAFF. Written as DNA, the CDR3 is TGTGCCAATCCGCCGGGACACCCGAACACTGAAGCTTTCTTT.

This rearrangement joins TRBV7-2 to TRBJ1-6; D uncertain. From germline, CDR1 is SGHTA and CDR2 FQGNSA. V dropped 5 bases and J dropped 7 bases, with 12 bases sitting between them. This CDR3 is built from 14 residues. The CDR3 sequence: CASSPDRRNSPLHF. The CDR3 DNA reads TGTGCCAGCAGCCCCGACCGGAGGAATTCACCCCTCCACTTT.

This clonotype was counted between two and nine times. The chain recombines TRBV28 with TRBJ2-5, with D unresolved. The ends were cut back, 6 bases at V and 1 base at J, with 12 bases in the middle. The germline V gene encodes CDR1 MDHEN and CDR2 SYDVKM. CDR3 size: 14 residues. This chain's CDR3 is CASRSQVLQETQYF. In nucleotides, the CDR3 is TGTGCCAGCAGATCGCAGGTACTCCAAGAGACCCAGTACTTC.

This clonotype appeared once. This sequence joins TRBV27 and TRBJ2-1; TRBD2 might be the D (6 bases). Germline CDR1 and CDR2: MNHEY and SMNVEV (reference sequence). V was shortened by 2 bases and J by 4 bases, with 12 bases between the two germline ends. The CDR3 consists of 15 residues. CDR3 in amino acids: CASSLAGNQYNEQFF. The CDR3 DNA reads TGTGCCAGCAGTTTAGCGGGGAATCAATACAATGAGCAGTTCTTC.

A single count supports this clonotype. This chain connects TRBV7-2 to TRBJ1-5, with 9 bases identical to TRBD1. The V and J ends lost 5 bases and 1 base, in that order; junction bases with no gene match: 6. Germline V lookup: CDR1 SGHTA, CDR2 FQGNSA. The CDR3 sequence is 16 residues long. The CDR3 is CASSGGTGWSNQPQHF. In nucleotides, the CDR3 is TGTGCCAGCAGCGGAGGGACAGGGTGGAGCAATCAGCCCCAGCATTTT.

With respect to this clonotype: Sequence at one end of the junction differs from germline and may be a read error. The chain is built from TRBV4-2 and TRBJ2-2; perhaps TRBD2 as D (5 bases). CDR1 is LGHNA and CDR2 is YNFKEQ in the germline V gene. CDR3 length equals 14 residues. Written as DNA, the CDR3 is TGTGCCAGCAGCCAAGAGGGATCCACCGGGGAACTGTTTTTT. Residues: CASSQEGSTGELFF.

This clonotype was counted a single time. The chain combines TRBV5-6 with TRBJ1-4; D possibly corresponds to TRBD1 (6 bases). CDR1 is SGHDT and CDR2 is YYEEEE in the germline V gene. This CDR3 comprises 15 residues. V was clipped by 4 bases and J by 8 bases, with 18 bases between them. The CDR3 DNA sequence: TGTGCCAGCAGCCCGCGCACAGGGAGGGGCGAAAAACTGTTTTTT. As protein: CASSPRTGRGEKLFF.

The chain has TRBV20-1 and TRBJ1-1; D uncertain. Trimming shortened V by 2 bases and J by 1 base, and 14 bases separated the two germline ends. The germline V gene encodes CDR1 DFQATT and CDR2 SNEGSKA (reference sequence). This CDR3 contains 15 residues. The CDR3 loop reads CSARRGGDKNTEAFF. The DNA of the CDR3 is TGCAGTGCTAGACGCGGTGGGGATAAGAACACTGAAGCTTTCTTT.

This clonotype was counted a single time. V is TRBV5-1 and J is TRBJ1-5; 7 bases map to TRBD1. This CDR3 comprises 16 residues. V shed 4 bases, J shed 2 bases, and the junction held 9 bases outside the gene matches. Per the germline V gene, CDR1 is SGHRS and CDR2 is YFSETQ. As DNA, the CDR3 is TGCGCCAGCAGCCCACTAGGGGGCCGGGGCAATCAGCCCCAGCATTTT. Translated, it gives CASSPLGGRGNQPQHF.

This clonotype was recorded a few times. The DNA of the CDR3 is TGTGCCAGCAGCCAAGATACCGGGGGTACACCCCTCCACTTT. It is translated as CASSQDTGGTPLHF. The chain couples TRBV3-1 to TRBJ1-6; a possible D gene is TRBD1 (5 bases). The CDR3 extends over 14 amino acids. Germline CDR1 is LGHDT and CDR2 is YNNKEL (reference sequence). Trimming left V 0 bases short and J 11 bases short, with 11 bases between.

A word on this clonotype: Mismatch with germline at one junction end may stem from a read error. The rearrangement uses TRBV7-2 and TRBJ2-1; 8 bases are a match to TRBD2. CDR1 SGHTA and CDR2 FQGNSA come from the germline V gene. The CDR3 runs to 14 residues. CDR3 coding DNA: TGTGCCAACAGCTTGAGCGGGGGTTACAATGAGCAGTTCTTC. As protein: CANSLSGGYNEQFF.

The chain is built from TRBV2 and TRBJ2-2; the D gene is possibly TRBD1 (7 bases). The CDR3 covers 15 residues. The germline V and J ends were trimmed by 6 bases and 0 bases, with 11 bases remaining between them. Germline loops: CDR1 SNHLY, CDR2 FYNNEI. This CDR3 is CASRTGTPNTGELFF. The CDR3 coding sequence is TGTGCCAGCAGGACAGGGACTCCGAACACCGGGGAGCTGTTTTTT.

In this sample, this clonotype turned up many times. The chain couples TRBV6-6 to TRBJ2-5; 11 positions agree with TRBD1. This CDR3 contains 15 residues. V trimming: 4 bases; J trimming: 5 bases; junction bases outside the gene matches: 6. Germline CDR1 is MNHNY and CDR2 is SVGAGI (reference sequence). The CDR3 coding sequence is TGTGCCAGCAGTTCCCGGGACAGGGGGACCGAGACCCAGTACTTC. Its translation: CASSSRDRGTETQYF.

The chain recombines TRBV6-2 or TRBV6-3 with TRBJ2-5; possible D gene TRBD1, 6 bases. CDR1 is MNHEY, CDR2 SVGEGT, per germline. V lost 2 bases and J 11 bases, leaving 21 bases between the germline ends. The CDR3 length is 15 residues. As DNA, the CDR3 is TGTGCCAGCAGTTACGGGACACCCAGGAGGAATGAGCAGTACTTC. It codes for CASSYGTPRRNEQYF.

The V call is TRBV6-6, the J call TRBJ2-7; D not resolved. This CDR3 comprises 13 residues. Trimming removed 8 bases at V and 1 base at J, with 12 bases between. Germline assignment: CDR1 MNHNY and CDR2 SVGAGI (reference sequence). The CDR3 DNA follows: TGTGCCAGCGGGCAATCAGAGTCCTACGAGCAGTACTTC. As protein: CASGQSESYEQYF.

This rearrangement joins TRBV5-1 to TRBJ2-5; 8 bases are a match to TRBD2. V lost 6 bases, J lost 1 base, and 5 bases stayed unmatched. There are 14 residues in the CDR3. Germline-derived CDR1 and CDR2 are SGHRS and YFSETQ. The CDR3 bases are TGCGCCAGCACGACTAGCGCCACCCAAGAGACCCAGTACTTC. Its protein product is CASTTSATQETQYF.

This chain connects TRBV2 to TRBJ2-1; tentative D call: TRBD2 (7 bases). The CDR3 consists of 15 residues. The germline V and J ends were trimmed by 2 bases and 7 bases, with 15 bases remaining between them. Germline V CDR1 and CDR2: SNHLY, FYNNEI. The CDR3 sequence is CASSETGREYNEQFF. In DNA, the CDR3 is TGTGCCAGCAGTGAAACAGGGAGGGAGTATAATGAGCAGTTCTTC.

The V and J genes are TRBV3-1 and TRBJ2-7, with TRBD1 matching 9 bases. Germline V gene data show CDR1 as LGHDT and CDR2 as YNNKEL (reference sequence). V lost 0 bases to trimming and J lost 0 bases; unmatched junction nucleotides: 6. The CDR3 has 17 amino acids. The CDR3 protein is CASSQEGGGQGSYEQYF. CDR3 nucleotides: TGTGCCAGCAGCCAAGAAGGGGGGGGACAGGGCTCCTACGAGCAGTACTTC.

V is TRBV5-6 and J is TRBJ2-3, with 9 bases identical to TRBD1. Trimming at V came to 2 bases and at J to 2 bases, leaving 6 bases not matched to a gene. The CDR3 length is 16 residues. The germline CDR1 and CDR2 sequences are SGHDT and YYEEEE. The CDR3 loop is CASSLGQGFPTDTQYF. The DNA of the CDR3 is TGTGCCAGCAGCTTAGGACAGGGGTTTCCCACAGATACGCAGTATTTT.

J is TRBJ2-7 and V is TRBV7-8; 9 bases agree with TRBD1. V dropped 4 bases and J dropped 6; count of bases not matched to a gene: 10. The germline gives CDR1 SGHVS, CDR2 FQNEAQ. CDR3 length equals 15 residues. CDR3 amino acids: CASSSAGQGRGEQYF. CDR3 nucleotides: TGTGCCAGCAGCTCGGCGGGACAGGGAAGGGGCGAGCAGTACTTC.

The chain joins TRBV5-1 to TRBJ2-2; 7 bases match TRBD1. The CDR3 covers 14 residues. Germline loops: CDR1 SGHRS, CDR2 YFSETQ. V lost 6 bases and J lost 3; bases outside the gene matches: 5. Written as DNA, the CDR3 is TGCGCCAGCAAACAACAGGGGTACACCGGGGAGCTGTTTTTT. This codes for CASKQQGYTGELFF. The full variable domain, its missing parts supplied by reference TRBV5-1 and TRBJ2-2, is KAGVTQTPRYLIKTRGQQVTLSCSPISGHRSVSWYQQTPGQGLQFLFEYFSETQRNKGNFPGRFSGRQFSNSRSEMNVSTLELGDSALYLCASKQQGYTGELFFGEGSRLTVL.

The chain has TRBV12-3 or TRBV12-4 and TRBJ2-3; 8 nucleotides align to TRBD2. This CDR3 spans 14 amino acids. Trimming removed 8 bases from V and 1 base from J; junction bases left unmatched: 5. As DNA, the CDR3 is TGTGCCAGCCATGTCGGGGGGGGCACAGATACGCAGTATTTT. It is translated as CASHVGGGTDTQYF.